Following are 21 T cell receptor beta chains from one sample sequenced in a study of blood T cell repertoires in COVID-19. Some clones are missing from TCRdb's copy, which holds only in-frame ones; the method was immunoSEQ multiplex PCR. The sample records about 69,000 clones, around 90% being singletons. The sequencing sample was made of peripheral blood. The receptors originated from a man in his fifties or sixties with acute or convalescent COVID-19.

The chain uses TRBV12-5 and TRBJ2-5; D perhaps matches TRBD2 (6 bases). Germline-derived CDR1 and CDR2 are LGHNT and FRNRAP. Trimming took off 5 bases at V and 5 bases at J, with 15 bases between the two ends. CDR3 length: 14 residues. CDR3 sequence reads: CASGGWEVRETQYF. The CDR3 coding sequence is TGTGCTAGTGGTGGGTGGGAGGTTCGGGAGACCCAGTACTTC.

The chain combines TRBV6-4 with TRBJ1-2, with 10 bases fitting TRBD1. The J segment lost 6 bases and the V segment lost 4 bases, leaving 5 bases of the junction unmatched. The CDR3 contains 14 residues. Germline V gives CDR1 MRHNA, CDR2 SNTAGT. In DNA form, the CDR3 reads TGTGCCAGCAGTGCGGGACAGGGGTGGCATGGCTACACCTTC. As protein: CASSAGQGWHGYTF.

This chain connects TRBV5-1 to TRBJ2-1, with D maybe TRBD2 (5 bases). Germline V gene lookup returns CDR1 SGHRS and CDR2 YFSETQ. The V end lost 4 bases, the J end lost 5 bases, and 19 bases lay between the germline ends. This CDR3 comprises 16 residues. CDR3 DNA: TGCGCCAGCAGCCCGCGCTTGCCGGAGGCCCACAATGAGCAGTTCTTC. Translation gives CASSPRLPEAHNEQFF.

The chain is built from TRBV9 and TRBJ1-1; tentatively, D is TRBD1 (5 bases). Trimming shortened V by 5 bases and J by 3 bases, and 17 bases separated the two germline ends. The CDR3 is made up of 15 amino acids. In germline, CDR1 is SGDLS, CDR2 YYNGEE. The CDR3 nucleotides read TGTGCCAGCAGTCTTCGATCAGACAGTTACACTGAAGCTTTCTTT. Amino acids: CASSLRSDSYTEAFF.

This rearrangement joins TRBV5-1 to TRBJ2-7; tentatively, D is TRBD2 (6 bases). Germline CDR1 reads SGHRS; CDR2 reads YFSETQ. The CDR3 totals 16 residues. The V end lost 4 bases, the J end lost 0 bases, and 17 bases lay between the germline ends. The CDR3 nucleotides read TGCGCCAGCAGCCCCCGGGGGTGGGGGGACTCCTACGAGCAGTACTTC. Translated: CASSPRGWGDSYEQYF.

This chain uses TRBV9 with TRBJ2-5, with 7 bases identical to TRBD1. From germline, CDR1 is SGDLS and CDR2 YYNGEE. The J segment lost 4 bases and the V segment lost 0 bases, leaving 9 bases of the junction unmatched. The CDR3 contains 16 residues. The DNA of the CDR3 is TGTGCCAGCAGCGTAGGTCTCAGGGGGAACCTAGAGACCCAGTACTTC. Its translation: CASSVGLRGNLETQYF.

The V and J genes are TRBV19 and TRBJ2-5, with D uncertain. The germline V gene has CDR1 LNHDA and CDR2 SQIVND (reference sequence). The ends were cut back, 0 bases at V and 7 bases at J, with 12 bases in the middle. The CDR3 runs 14 residues. The CDR3 sequence: CASSIEGSKRTQYF. The CDR3 coding sequence is TGTGCCAGTAGTATAGAGGGCAGTAAGAGGACCCAGTACTTC.

The chain is built from TRBV27 and TRBJ1-1, with D maybe TRBD1 (5 bases). Trimming pared 2 bases from V and 0 bases from J, leaving 16 bases between. Germline V gene data show CDR1 as MNHEY and CDR2 as SMNVEV (reference sequence). The length of the CDR3 is 17 residues. CDR3 in amino acids: CASSLHVRGPMNTEAFF. In DNA form, the CDR3 reads TGTGCCAGCAGTTTACACGTTAGGGGCCCCATGAACACTGAAGCTTTCTTT.

In nucleotides, the CDR3 is TGTGCCAGCAGTACCGGACTAGCGGGAGGAGAGACCCAGTACTTC. Amino acids: CASSTGLAGGETQYF. V and J are TRBV2 and TRBJ2-5, with 14 bases aligning to TRBD2. From germline, CDR1 is SNHLY and CDR2 FYNNEI. Trimming cost V 5 bases and J 4 bases; bases outside gene matches: 3. This CDR3 spans 15 amino acids.

The chain is built from TRBV2 and TRBJ2-2; 11 bases agree with TRBD1. Germline-derived CDR1 and CDR2 are SNHLY and FYNNEI. The CDR3 spans 18 residues. V trimming: 7 bases; J trimming: 4 bases; junction bases outside the gene matches: 14. Here the CDR3 reads CASMEGQGVGRSTGELFF. The CDR3 DNA sequence: TGTGCCAGCATGGAGGGACAGGGGGTGGGTAGGTCCACCGGGGAGCTGTTTTTT.

The chain combines TRBV3-1 (or the pseudogene TRBV3-2) with TRBJ2-3; weak D call: TRBD1 (6 bases). Germline V gene data show CDR1 as LGHDT and CDR2 as YNNKEL (reference sequence). V was clipped by 2 bases and J by 3 bases, with 18 bases between them. The CDR3 length is 17 residues. CDR3 sequence reads: CASSQSNGGWRTDTQYF. CDR3 nucleotides: TGTGCCAGCAGCCAATCTAATGGGGGCTGGAGGACAGATACGCAGTATTTT.

This chain joins TRBV25-1 and TRBJ2-1; 10 positions match TRBD2. This CDR3 has 14 residues. Germline V gene lookup returns CDR1 MGHDK and CDR2 SYGVNS. V gave up 4 bases and J gave up 7 bases; unmatched junction bases: 4. Here the CDR3 reads CASSVAGGGNEQFF. CDR3 DNA: TGTGCCAGCAGTGTAGCGGGAGGTGGGAATGAGCAGTTCTTC. Full variable domain (missing parts from reference TRBV25-1 and TRBJ2-1): EADIYQTPRYLVIGTGKKITLECSQTMGHDKMYWYQQDPGMELHLIHYSYGVNSTEKGDLSSESTVSRIRTEHFPLTLESARPSHTSQYLCASSVAGGGNEQFFGPGTRLTVL.

The rearrangement joins TRBV3-1 (or the pseudogene TRBV3-2) to TRBJ1-6; D is undetermined. The CDR3 runs to 18 residues. V lost 0 bases and J 0 bases, leaving 12 bases between the germline ends. CDR1 and CDR2 from the germline V gene are LGHDT and YNNKEL (reference sequence). The CDR3 nucleotides read TGTGCCAGCAGCCAAGATCTCGACACGAGCTCCTATAATTCACCCCTCCACTTT. Translation gives CASSQDLDTSSYNSPLHF.

CDR3 sequence: CASSAAVGGVGYTF. The CDR3 nucleotides are TGTGCCAGCAGCGCCGCCGTAGGGGGGGTTGGCTACACCTTC. The gene calls are TRBV9 and TRBJ1-2, with a weak D call TRBD1 (6 bases). The germline gives CDR1 SGDLS, CDR2 YYNGEE. Deletions cut 3 bases from V and 7 bases from J, with 16 bases between. The CDR3 extends over 14 amino acids.

This chain uses TRBV3-1 (or the pseudogene TRBV3-2) with TRBJ2-3; possible D gene TRBD1, 6 bases. The CDR3 extends over 15 amino acids. Germline CDR1 reads LGHDT; CDR2 reads YNNKEL (reference sequence). V lost 4 bases and J lost 1, with 12 bases in between. CDR3 DNA sequence: TGTGCCAGCAGCCCACAGGGCTTTGGCACAGATACGCAGTATTTT. Amino acids: CASSPQGFGTDTQYF.

V usage is TRBV5-1 and J usage is TRBJ1-1; TRBD1 matches 9 bases. Trimming removed 3 bases from V and 1 base from J; junction bases left unmatched: 4. Germline CDR1 reads SGHRS; CDR2 reads YFSETQ. This CDR3 region has 15 residues. The CDR3 sequence is CASSWTGEANTEAFF. CDR3 coding DNA: TGCGCCAGCAGCTGGACAGGGGAGGCGAACACTGAAGCTTTCTTT.

This clone came up once. The chain employs TRBV27 and TRBJ1-1; 8 nucleotides line up with TRBD1. The CDR3 is 14 amino acids. Germline V lookup: CDR1 MNHEY, CDR2 SMNVEV (reference sequence). V trimming: 4 bases; J trimming: 1 base; junction bases outside the gene matches: 2. CDR3: CASSWTGSNTEAFF. The CDR3 DNA reads TGTGCCAGCAGTTGGACAGGGTCGAACACTGAAGCTTTCTTT.

In this sample, this clone turned up once. CDR3 in amino acids: CASSQDITREGRYTQYF. CDR3 bases: TGCGCCAGCAGCCAAGATATCACGCGGGAGGGCCGGTATACGCAGTATTTT. The J gene is TRBJ2-3, the V gene TRBV4-3; TRBD2 aligns across 9 bases. The CDR3 is made up of 17 amino acids. Per germline, CDR1 LGHNA and CDR2 YSLEER. Trimming took 0 bases from V and 7 from J; bases not matched to a gene: 11.

CDR3 sequence (DNA): TGTGCCAGCAGTTACTGGCGGGGACAGGCGAACACTGAAGCTTTCTTT. It specifies CASSYWRGQANTEAFF. V gene TRBV6-2 or TRBV6-3 combines with J gene TRBJ1-1, with 8 bases aligning to TRBD1. The length of the CDR3 is 16 residues. V lost 1 base and J lost 1; bases outside the gene matches: 5. CDR1 MNHEY and CDR2 SVGEGT come from the germline V gene.

This sequence joins TRBV4-1 and TRBJ2-7, with 8 bases identical to TRBD2. CDR3 length equals 18 residues. Germline loops: CDR1 MGHRA, CDR2 YSYEKL. The J segment lost 4 bases and the V segment lost 0 bases, leaving 14 bases of the junction unmatched. The CDR3 sequence is CASSQDFSQRAGVYEQYF. The CDR3 DNA sequence: TGCGCCAGCAGCCAAGATTTTTCTCAGCGAGCGGGAGTATACGAGCAGTACTTC.

The gene calls are TRBV5-1 and TRBJ2-6, with TRBD1 matching over 7 bases. The CDR3 is 15 residues long. Germline CDR1 SGHRS, CDR2 YFSETQ. V trimming: 3 bases; J trimming: 2 bases; junction bases outside the gene matches: 2. CDR3 sequence reads: CASSSTGAGANVLTF. CDR3 in DNA: TGCGCCAGCAGCTCTACAGGGGCTGGGGCCAACGTCCTGACTTTC.